This T cell receptor beta chain was captured by sequencing in a study of blood T cell repertoires in COVID-19. Study overall: PBMCs, B-cell-depleted T cells, or T cells were the source of the cDNA or gDNA that made up the material.

CDR1 and CDR2 (germline): LNHNV, YYDKDF (reference sequence). This CDR3 comprises 13 residues. V was pared by 3 bases and J by 8 bases, with 6 bases of the junction left unmatched. Using immunoSEQ multiplex PCR, the repertoire was profiled, and TCRdb retains in-frame clones only, with some absent. The sample holds 260,000 or so clones, about four fifths seen once. The TCR comes from a woman aged 80 or older with COVID-19, enrolled during active disease. The chain couples TRBV15 to TRBJ1-2; TRBD1 agrees at 7 bases. The sequencing input was peripheral blood. The CDR3 loop is CATSRRGTDGYTF. The CDR3 DNA follows: TGTGCCACCAGCAGGCGAGGGACAGACGGCTACACCTTC.